This T cell receptor beta chain stems from a study of breast tumors, draining lymph nodes, adjacent tissues. Study-wide results and caveats: Tumors had less TCR diversity than lymph nodes, more than nontumor tissue. Data only fit, rather than demonstrated, lymph node origin of most tumor T cells. The data were judged consistent with most tumor T cells coming from lymph node and expanding in tumor. Compared with basal-like, luminal-like tumors shared significantly more repertoire with nontumor tissue.

One entry per CDR3 protein, called by TCRdb with MiXCR from the multiplex PCR reads. This table holds about 180,000 distinct CDR3 sequences, approximately 33% found once. This clonotype was seen ten or more times. Its target is not known. Samples came from axillary lymph nodes draining the breast cancer. Germline V gene data show CDR1 as MDHEN and CDR2 as SYDVKM. This CDR3 has 11 residues. The V and J ends lost 6 bases and 5 bases respectively, with 4 bases between them. Sequencing used axillary lymph node tissue. The clonotype comes from a female donor with breast cancer. Some clones in this sample may be carry-over from other donors' samples. The chain uses TRBV28 and TRBJ2-2; D not certain. The CDR3 DNA follows: TGTGCCAGCAGCTTTACCGGGGAGCTGTTTTTT. As protein: CASSFTGELFF.